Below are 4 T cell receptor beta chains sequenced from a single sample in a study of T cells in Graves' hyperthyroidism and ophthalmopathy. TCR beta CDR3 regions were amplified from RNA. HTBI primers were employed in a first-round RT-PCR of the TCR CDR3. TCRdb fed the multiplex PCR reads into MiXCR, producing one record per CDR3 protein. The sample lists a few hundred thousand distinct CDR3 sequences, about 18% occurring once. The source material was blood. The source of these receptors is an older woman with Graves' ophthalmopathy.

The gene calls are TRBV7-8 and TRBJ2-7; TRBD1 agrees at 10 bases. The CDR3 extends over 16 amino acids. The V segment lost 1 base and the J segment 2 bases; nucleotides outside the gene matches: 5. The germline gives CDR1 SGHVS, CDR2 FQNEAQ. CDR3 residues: CASSLVPGQGTYEQYF. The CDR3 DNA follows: TGTGCCAGCAGCTTAGTCCCGGGACAGGGGACCTACGAGCAGTACTTC.

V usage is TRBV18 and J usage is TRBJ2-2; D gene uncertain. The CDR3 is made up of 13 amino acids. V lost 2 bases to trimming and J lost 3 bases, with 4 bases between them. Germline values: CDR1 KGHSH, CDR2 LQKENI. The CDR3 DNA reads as TGTGCCAGCTCACCAAGGGACACCGGGGAGCTGTTTTTT. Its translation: CASSPRDTGELFF.

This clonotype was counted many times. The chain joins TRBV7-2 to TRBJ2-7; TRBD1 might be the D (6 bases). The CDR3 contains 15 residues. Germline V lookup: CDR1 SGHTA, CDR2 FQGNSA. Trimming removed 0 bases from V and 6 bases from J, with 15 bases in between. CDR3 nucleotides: TGTGCCAGCAGCTTAGCTCTCGCAGGGGCCGGCGAGCAGTACTTC. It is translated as CASSLALAGAGEQYF.

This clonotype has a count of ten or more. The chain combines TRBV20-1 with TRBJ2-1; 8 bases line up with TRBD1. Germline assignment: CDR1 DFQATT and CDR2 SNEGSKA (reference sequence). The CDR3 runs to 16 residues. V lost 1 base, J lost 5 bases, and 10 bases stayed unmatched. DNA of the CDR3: TGCAGTGCTAGAGGGACAGGGATTTCTCAAAACAATGAGCAGTTCTTC. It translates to CSARGTGISQNNEQFF.